The 31 T cell receptor beta chains in this list originate from one sample, sequenced in a study of beta chain features in type 1 diabetes. Sequenced material consisted of expressed TCRB transcripts (all of the isolated RNA was reverse transcribed). Repertoires were generated with immunoSEQ multiplex PCR, while TCRdb's copy carries only in-frame clones and drops some. The sample records about 140,000 clones, roughly 10% being singletons. The specimen sequenced was central memory CD4+ T cells from blood. The source of these receptors is a woman between 40 and 50 years old in good health.

This clone has ten or more counts. This chain connects TRBV5-1 to TRBJ2-5, with D perhaps TRBD1 (6 bases). The CDR3 consists of 13 residues. Between the trimmed V and J ends, which lost 4 bases and 5 bases, there was a span of 12 bases. The germline V gene has CDR1 SGHRS and CDR2 YFSETQ. The CDR3 sequence: CASSRTAGETQYF. The CDR3 DNA reads as TGCGCCAGCAGCCGGACAGCTGGGGAGACCCAGTACTTC.

This clone has just a few counts. The CDR3: CASSLGPDSSYGYTF. In DNA, the CDR3 is TGTGCCAGCAGCTTAGGACCCGACAGTAGTTATGGCTACACCTTC. This chain connects TRBV7-2 to TRBJ1-2; D might be TRBD1 (5 bases). The CDR3 consists of 15 residues. Trimming cost V 1 base and J 5 bases, with 14 bases left between them. Germline V gene data show CDR1 as SGHTA and CDR2 as FQGNSA.

CDR3 coding DNA: TGCGCCAGCTCCCCCCCCCTCACTGAAGCTTTCTTT. It yields the protein CASSPPLTEAFF. V and J are TRBV23-1 and TRBJ1-1; D remains ambiguous. TRBV23-1 is reported as an ORF; its role is uncertain. The CDR3 extends over 12 amino acids. Between the trimmed V and J ends, which lost 8 bases and 4 bases, there was a span of 11 bases.

This clone was seen a few times. The gene calls are TRBV29-1 and TRBJ1-5; the D is unclear. CDR1 and CDR2 (germline): SQVTM, ANQGSEA. The CDR3 extends over 13 amino acids. V was trimmed by 0 bases and J by 0 bases, leaving 3 bases between them. This CDR3 reads CSVEEYSNQPQHF. The DNA for the CDR3 is TGCAGCGTTGAAGAGTATAGCAATCAGCCCCAGCATTTT.

In its sample, this clone was seen a few times. The chain is built from TRBV5-5 and TRBJ2-1; D possibly corresponds to TRBD1 (8 bases). CDR3 length: 14 residues. Germline V lookup: CDR1 SGHKS, CDR2 YYEKEE (reference sequence). Between the trimmed V and J ends, which lost 6 bases and 4 bases, there was a span of 14 bases. CDR3 amino acids: CASTRGDRYNEQFF. CDR3 sequence (DNA): TGTGCCAGCACCCGGGGGGACAGGTACAATGAGCAGTTCTTC.

The table lists this clone with a few counts. This sequence joins TRBV21-1 and TRBJ1-2; TRBD1 is taken as the D call from the table, unchecked against the DNA. TRBV21-1 counts as a pseudogene. The CDR3 has 16 amino acids. The CDR3 here is CASSPPPQGRCYGYTF. The CDR3 region has the DNA TGTGCCAGCAGCCCCCCCCCGCAGGGTCGGTGCTATGGCTACACCTTC.

This rearrangement joins TRBV25-1 to TRBJ1-3, with TRBD1 identical over 11 bases. V was pared by 3 bases and J by 0 bases, with 4 bases of the junction left unmatched. The CDR3 consists of 17 residues. CDR1 MGHDK and CDR2 SYGVNS come from the germline V gene. CDR3 nucleotides: TGTGCCAGCAGTGACCCTGGGACAGGGGGCTCTGGAAACACCATATATTTT. The encoded protein is CASSDPGTGGSGNTIYF. Full variable domain (remainder filled in from reference TRBV25-1 and TRBJ1-3): EADIYQTPRYLVIGTGKKITLECSQTMGHDKMYWYQQDPGMELHLIHYSYGVNSTEKGDLSSESTVSRIRTEHFPLTLESARPSHTSQYLCASSDPGTGGSGNTIYFGEGSWLTVV.

This clone was detected only a few times. The chain is built from TRBV10-1 and TRBJ2-6, with D uncertain. From germline, CDR1 is WNHNN and CDR2 SYGVQD (reference sequence). The CDR3 totals 15 residues. V shed 0 bases and J shed 2 bases, with 5 bases lying between them. Here the CDR3 DNA reads TGCGCCAGCAGTGAGTCACAGACTGGGGCCAACGTCCTGACTTTC. It encodes CASSESQTGANVLTF.

To note about this clone: At the DNA level, this CDR3 is encoded by other sequences in the same sample as well. The chain carries TRBV29-1 and TRBJ1-2, with 7 bases that match TRBD1. Per the germline V gene, CDR1 is SQVTM and CDR2 is ANQGSEA. Trimming took 4 bases from V and 4 from J; bases not matched to a gene: 3. The CDR3 contains 12 residues. CDR3 nucleotides: TGCAGCGTTGTTGGGACAGTCTATGGCTACACCTTC. Its translation: CSVVGTVYGYTF. The entire variable domain, with the rest obtained from reference TRBV29-1 and TRBJ1-2, is as follows: SAVISQKPSRDICQRGTSLTIQCQVDSQVTMMFWYRQQPGQSLTLIATANQGSEATYESGFVIDKFPISRPNLTFSTLTVSNMSPEDSSIYLCSVVGTVYGYTFGSGTRLTVV.

This clone was picked up a small number of times. The chain carries TRBV6-5 and TRBJ2-5, with 11 bases that match TRBD2. There are 16 residues in the CDR3. J lost 5 bases, V lost 0 bases, and 5 bases had no gene match. From germline, CDR1 is MNHEY and CDR2 SVGAGI. CDR3 sequence reads: CASSYSASGGLETQYF. DNA for the CDR3: TGTGCCAGCAGTTACTCGGCTAGCGGGGGGTTGGAGACCCAGTACTTC.

Only a few counts were recorded for this clone. This rearrangement joins TRBV9 to TRBJ2-1, with a possible D match to TRBD2 (6 bases). From germline, CDR1 is SGDLS and CDR2 YYNGEE. V was trimmed by 0 bases and J by 7 bases, leaving 17 bases between them. CDR3 size: 16 residues. CDR3 region: CASSVVPGGAVNEQFF. CDR3 DNA: TGTGCCAGCAGCGTAGTCCCTGGCGGGGCGGTAAATGAGCAGTTCTTC. Combining the CDR3 with reference TRBV9 and TRBJ2-1 gives the whole variable domain DSGVTQTPKHLITATGQRVTLRCSPRSGDLSVYWYQQSLDQGLQFLIQYYNGEERAKGNILERFSAQQFPDLHSELNLSSLELGDSALYFCASSVVPGGAVNEQFFGPGTRLTVL.

The chain has TRBV27 and TRBJ2-7; a weak D match, TRBD1 (6 bases). From germline, CDR1 is MNHEY and CDR2 SMNVEV (reference sequence). The CDR3 loop spans 14 amino acids. Trimming left V 5 bases short and J 9 bases short, with 20 bases between. The CDR3 spells CASSPQGRGSVQYF. The CDR3 DNA reads as TGTGCCAGCAGTCCGCAGGGCAGGGGCAGTGTGCAGTACTTC.

The chain has TRBV19 and TRBJ1-2, with 10 nucleotides matching TRBD1. CDR1 and CDR2 (germline): LNHDA, SQIVND (reference sequence). This CDR3 has 14 amino acids. The V segment lost 6 bases and the J segment 4 bases; nucleotides outside the gene matches: 5. The CDR3 reads CASRMGQGPYGYTF. The CDR3 nucleotides are TGTGCCAGTAGAATGGGACAGGGGCCCTATGGCTACACCTTC.

The V call is TRBV7-6, the J call TRBJ1-6; 11 positions agree with TRBD1. V gave up 3 bases and J gave up 7 bases; unmatched junction bases: 5. This CDR3 is built from 16 residues. Germline values: CDR1 SGHVS, CDR2 FNYEAQ. The CDR3 DNA reads TGTGCCAGCAGCTTGGGACAGGGGGGATTAAATTCACCCCTCCACTTT. This sequence encodes CASSLGQGGLNSPLHF.

The CDR3 region has the DNA TGTGCCAGCAGGCCGGGGGGGGGCTCACCCCTCCACTTT. It yields the protein CASRPGGGSPLHF. The V call is TRBV5-6, the J call TRBJ1-6; possibly TRBD1 for D (6 bases). The CDR3 runs 13 residues. V was shortened by 5 bases and J by 10 bases, with 13 bases between the two germline ends. Germline V gene sequence: CDR1 SGHDT, CDR2 YYEEEE.

This CDR3 reads CASSPPGGGAHEQYF. DNA of the CDR3: TGTGCCAGCTCACCACCGGGCGGGGGGGCCCACGAGCAGTACTTC. The chain carries TRBV18 and TRBJ2-5, with 9 bases fitting TRBD2. The J call may not be correct, given that the DNA end is closer to TRBJ2-7. Germline CDR1 KGHSH, CDR2 LQKENI. This CDR3 comprises 15 residues.

The J gene is TRBJ2-3, the V gene TRBV29-1, with 9 bases fitting TRBD1. Unmatched junction bases numbered 6, after V lost 6 bases and J lost 2 bases. Germline CDR1 and CDR2: SQVTM and ANQGSEA. The length of the CDR3 is 14 residues. CDR3 bases: TGCAGCGTAGGAGGGACAGGGATCACAGATACGCAGTATTTT. Its translation: CSVGGTGITDTQYF.

This clone has more than one count but fewer than ten. The chain couples TRBV4-2 to TRBJ2-3, with TRBD1 matching over 8 bases. The CDR3 sequence is 14 residues long. The germline V gene has CDR1 LGHNA and CDR2 YNFKEQ. The V and J ends lost 4 bases and 5 bases, in that order; junction bases with no gene match: 5. CDR3 region: CASSPGTGRDTQYF. Written as DNA, the CDR3 is TGTGCCAGCAGCCCCGGGACAGGTAGAGATACGCAGTATTTT.

V is TRBV6-6 and J is TRBJ1-3; D might be TRBD1 (6 bases). V was trimmed by 7 bases and J by 0 bases, leaving 13 bases between them. CDR1 is MNHNY and CDR2 is SVGAGI in the germline V gene (reference sequence). The CDR3 totals 15 residues. CDR3 in amino acids: CASKITGSSGNTIYF. CDR3 nucleotide sequence: TGTGCCAGCAAGATAACAGGGAGCTCTGGAAACACCATATATTTT.

This clone was recorded many times. This sequence joins TRBV19 and TRBJ1-1, with 7 positions matching TRBD1. Germline values: CDR1 LNHDA, CDR2 SQIVND (reference sequence). CDR3 length: 16 residues. V was pared by 5 bases and J by 5 bases, with 14 bases of the junction left unmatched. The CDR3 DNA follows: TGTGCCAGTAGTTTCCGACAGGGAGCGGGCTTAACTGAAGCTTTCTTT. Its protein product is CASSFRQGAGLTEAFF.

This clone was seen a few times. V usage is TRBV5-1 and J usage is TRBJ1-2, with a weak D call TRBD1 (5 bases). The germline CDR1 and CDR2 sequences are SGHRS and YFSETQ. V was cut by 5 bases and J by 1 base, with 12 bases left in between. The CDR3 runs to 14 residues. The CDR3 sequence: CASRSTTDNYGYTF. CDR3 in DNA: TGCGCCAGCAGGTCCACGACAGATAACTATGGCTACACCTTC.

The gene calls are TRBV10-3 and TRBJ1-2, with 8 bases lining up with TRBD1. The CDR3 consists of 17 residues. Losses at the gene ends were 3 bases for V and 8 bases for J; bases not matched to a gene: 17. Germline CDR1 reads ENHRY; CDR2 reads SYGVKD. The CDR3 protein is CAISDPGRGQTREGYTF. For the CDR3, the DNA is TGTGCCATCAGTGATCCTGGCAGGGGGCAAACAAGGGAAGGCTACACCTTC.

A few counts support this clone. This chain connects TRBV27 to TRBJ2-2, with D possibly being TRBD1 (5 bases). Per the germline V gene, CDR1 is MNHEY and CDR2 is SMNVEV (reference sequence). The CDR3 extends over 14 amino acids. The germline V and J ends were trimmed by 6 bases and 0 bases, with 8 bases remaining between them. CDR3 in amino acids: CASRRQTNTGELFF. The CDR3 DNA is TGTGCCAGCAGAAGACAGACGAACACCGGGGAGCTGTTTTTT.

This clone was seen many times. The V gene is TRBV4-1, the J gene TRBJ1-2, with 9 positions matching TRBD1. The CDR3 has 13 residues. Per the germline V gene, CDR1 is MGHRA and CDR2 is YSYEKL. V dropped 1 base and J dropped 7; count of bases not matched to a gene: 1. CDR3 in DNA: TGCGCCAGCAGCCAAGGGGACAGGGCTGGCTACACCTTC. Translated, it gives CASSQGDRAGYTF.

The V call is TRBV6-5, the J call TRBJ2-7; 7 bases are shared with TRBD2. CDR1 and CDR2 from the germline V gene are MNHEY and SVGAGI. The J segment lost 1 base and the V segment lost 5 bases, leaving 5 bases of the junction unmatched. This CDR3 spans 14 amino acids. CDR3 in DNA: TGTGCCAGCAGTCGGTACGGGGGGTCCTACGAGCAGTACTTC. Its protein is CASSRYGGSYEQYF.

In this sample, this clone turned up a few times. The chain joins TRBV7-9 to TRBJ1-2, with 7 nucleotides matching TRBD1. Losses at the gene ends were 4 bases for V and 8 bases for J; bases not matched to a gene: 16. CDR3 size: 16 residues. CDR1 is SEHNR, CDR2 FQNEAQ, per germline (reference sequence). CDR3: CASSSGADYRGRGYTF. CDR3 DNA sequence: TGTGCCAGCAGCTCCGGGGCCGACTACAGGGGCCGGGGCTACACCTTC.

The chain combines TRBV5-1 with TRBJ2-5, with 7 bases fitting TRBD1. This CDR3 contains 17 residues. V dropped 2 bases and J dropped 1; count of bases not matched to a gene: 11. Germline V lookup: CDR1 SGHRS, CDR2 YFSETQ. CDR3 region: CASSFSSRSGGQETQYF. The CDR3 region has the DNA TGCGCCAGCAGCTTTAGCAGTCGATCAGGGGGCCAAGAGACCCAGTACTTC.

This clone was seen a handful of times. The chain recombines TRBV11-2 with TRBJ2-7, with D tentatively TRBD2 (5 bases). Between the trimmed V and J ends, which lost 3 bases and 2 bases, there was a span of 17 bases. Germline CDR1 SGHAT, CDR2 FQNNGV. The CDR3 loop spans 16 amino acids. As DNA, the CDR3 is TGTGCCAGCAGCTTTCGGAGGCAGGCTCGGCCCTACGAGCAGTACTTC. This sequence encodes CASSFRRQARPYEQYF.

The rearrangement uses TRBV5-1 and TRBJ2-3; 8 nucleotides align to TRBD1. CDR1 and CDR2 from the germline V gene are SGHRS and YFSETQ. This CDR3 comprises 15 residues. V shed 4 bases and J 0 bases; nucleotides not matched to a gene: 4. CDR3 DNA: TGCGCCAGCAGCCTTAGGACAGGGAGCACAGATACGCAGTATTTT. Translation gives CASSLRTGSTDTQYF.

The chain is built from TRBV15 and TRBJ1-3; no definite D call. CDR1 and CDR2 (germline): LNHNV, YYDKDF (reference sequence). This CDR3 has 11 residues. The V and J ends lost 10 bases and 4 bases respectively, with 8 bases between them. In DNA form, the CDR3 reads TGTGCCAACCCTAGGGGAAACACCATATATTTT. This codes for CANPRGNTIYF.

This sequence joins TRBV5-1 and TRBJ1-6; 7 bases map to TRBD1. The V segment lost 4 bases and the J segment 5 bases; nucleotides outside the gene matches: 6. This CDR3 spans 15 amino acids. Germline CDR1 is SGHRS and CDR2 is YFSETQ. The CDR3 spells CASSDGQADNSPLHF. Written as DNA, the CDR3 is TGCGCCAGCAGCGACGGACAGGCGGATAATTCACCCCTCCACTTT.